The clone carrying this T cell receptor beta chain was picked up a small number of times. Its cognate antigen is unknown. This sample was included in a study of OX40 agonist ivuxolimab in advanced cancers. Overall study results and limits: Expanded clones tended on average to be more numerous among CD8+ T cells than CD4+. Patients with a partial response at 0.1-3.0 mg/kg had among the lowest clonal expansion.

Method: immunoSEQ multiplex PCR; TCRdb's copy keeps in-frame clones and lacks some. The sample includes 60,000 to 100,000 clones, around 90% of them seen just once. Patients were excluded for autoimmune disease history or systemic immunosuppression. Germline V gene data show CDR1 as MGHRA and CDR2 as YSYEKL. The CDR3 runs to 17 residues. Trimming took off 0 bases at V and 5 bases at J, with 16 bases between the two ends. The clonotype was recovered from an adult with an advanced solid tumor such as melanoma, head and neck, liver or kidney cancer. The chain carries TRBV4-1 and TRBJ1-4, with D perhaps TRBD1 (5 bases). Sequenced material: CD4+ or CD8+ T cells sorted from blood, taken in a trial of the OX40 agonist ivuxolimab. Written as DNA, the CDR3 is TGCGCCAGCAGCCAAGATTCCCCCCGGGGGTCCAATGAAAAACTGTTTTTT. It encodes CASSQDSPRGSNEKLFF.